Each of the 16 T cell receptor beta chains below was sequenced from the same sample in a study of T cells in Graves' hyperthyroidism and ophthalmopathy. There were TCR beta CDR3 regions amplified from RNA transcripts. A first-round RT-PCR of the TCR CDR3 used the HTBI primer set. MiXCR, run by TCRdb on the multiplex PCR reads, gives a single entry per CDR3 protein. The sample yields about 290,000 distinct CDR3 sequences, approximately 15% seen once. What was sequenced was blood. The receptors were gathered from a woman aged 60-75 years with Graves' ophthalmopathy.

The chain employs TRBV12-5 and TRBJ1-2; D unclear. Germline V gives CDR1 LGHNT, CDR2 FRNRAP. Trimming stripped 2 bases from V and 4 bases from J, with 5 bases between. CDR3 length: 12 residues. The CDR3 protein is CASGLSSYGYTF. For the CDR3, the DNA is TGTGCTAGTGGTTTGTCCTCCTATGGCTACACCTTC.

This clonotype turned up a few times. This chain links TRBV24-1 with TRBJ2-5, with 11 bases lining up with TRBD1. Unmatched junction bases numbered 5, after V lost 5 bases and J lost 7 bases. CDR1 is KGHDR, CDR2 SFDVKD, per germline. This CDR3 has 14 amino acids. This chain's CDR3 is CATSVGTGGATQYF. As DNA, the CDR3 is TGTGCCACCAGTGTCGGGACAGGGGGGGCGACCCAGTACTTC.

CDR3 in DNA: TGTGCCCCGGCAGGGAAGAACTATAATTCACCCCTCCACTTT. Its translation: CAPAGKNYNSPLHF. The V gene is TRBV27, the J gene TRBJ1-6; weak D call: TRBD1 (5 bases). The CDR3 loop spans 14 amino acids. The V gene lost 11 bases and the J gene lost 3 bases, with 14 bases spanning the gap. Germline loops: CDR1 MNHEY, CDR2 SMNVEV (reference sequence).

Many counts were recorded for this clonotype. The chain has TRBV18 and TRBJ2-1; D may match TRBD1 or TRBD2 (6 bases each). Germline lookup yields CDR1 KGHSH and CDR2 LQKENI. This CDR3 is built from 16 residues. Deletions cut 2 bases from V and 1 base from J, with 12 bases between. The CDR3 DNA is TGTGCCAGCTCACCATTCGGAGGGGGTTCCTACAATGAGCAGTTCTTC. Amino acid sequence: CASSPFGGGSYNEQFF.

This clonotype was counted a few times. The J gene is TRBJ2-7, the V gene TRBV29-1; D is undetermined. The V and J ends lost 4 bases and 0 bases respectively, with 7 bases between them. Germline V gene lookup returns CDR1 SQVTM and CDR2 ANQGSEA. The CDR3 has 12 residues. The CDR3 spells CSVASTSYEQYF. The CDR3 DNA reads TGCAGCGTTGCGTCTACCTCCTACGAGCAGTACTTC.

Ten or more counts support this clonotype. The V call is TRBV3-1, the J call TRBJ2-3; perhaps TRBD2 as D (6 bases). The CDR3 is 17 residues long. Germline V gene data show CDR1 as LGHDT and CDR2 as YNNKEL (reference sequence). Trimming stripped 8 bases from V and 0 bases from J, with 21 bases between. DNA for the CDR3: TGTGCCAGCGGTGGGGGGACCAATATTCCTAGCACAGATACGCAGTATTTT. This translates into CASGGGTNIPSTDTQYF.

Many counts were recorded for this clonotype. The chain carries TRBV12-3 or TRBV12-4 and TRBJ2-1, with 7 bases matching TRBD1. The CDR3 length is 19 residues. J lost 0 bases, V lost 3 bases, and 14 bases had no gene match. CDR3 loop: CASSFDRVIARASYNEQFF. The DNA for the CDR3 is TGTGCCAGCAGTTTCGACAGGGTGATAGCGCGGGCCTCCTACAATGAGCAGTTCTTC.

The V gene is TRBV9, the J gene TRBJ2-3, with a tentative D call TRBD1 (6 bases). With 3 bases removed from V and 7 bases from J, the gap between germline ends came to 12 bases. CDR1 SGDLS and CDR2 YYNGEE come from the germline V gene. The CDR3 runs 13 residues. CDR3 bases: TGTGCCAGCAGCGAACAGGGTACCAATACGCAGTATTTT. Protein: CASSEQGTNTQYF.

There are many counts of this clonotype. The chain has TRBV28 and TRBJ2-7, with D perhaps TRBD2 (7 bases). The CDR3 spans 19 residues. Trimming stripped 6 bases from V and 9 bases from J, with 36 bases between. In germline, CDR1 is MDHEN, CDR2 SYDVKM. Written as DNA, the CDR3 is TGTGCCAGCAGCAGATGGGCCGGGGGGCTAGCGGACCTCAAGACGGGGCAGTACTTC. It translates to CASSRWAGGLADLKTGQYF.

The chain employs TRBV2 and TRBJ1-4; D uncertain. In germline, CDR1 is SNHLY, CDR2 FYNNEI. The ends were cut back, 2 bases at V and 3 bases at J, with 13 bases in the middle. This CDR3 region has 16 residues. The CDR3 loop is CASSEWLLGANEKLFF. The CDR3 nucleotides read TGTGCCAGCAGTGAATGGTTGTTGGGAGCTAATGAAAAACTGTTTTTT.

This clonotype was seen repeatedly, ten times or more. The CDR3 sequence: CASSSPADRAEAFF. CDR3 DNA: TGTGCCAGCAGCAGCCCCGCTGACAGGGCTGAAGCTTTCTTT. J is TRBJ1-1 and V is TRBV4-2, with 7 bases fitting TRBD1. From germline, CDR1 is LGHNA and CDR2 YNFKEQ. This CDR3 has 14 amino acids. V lost 5 bases, J lost 6 bases, and 9 bases stayed unmatched.

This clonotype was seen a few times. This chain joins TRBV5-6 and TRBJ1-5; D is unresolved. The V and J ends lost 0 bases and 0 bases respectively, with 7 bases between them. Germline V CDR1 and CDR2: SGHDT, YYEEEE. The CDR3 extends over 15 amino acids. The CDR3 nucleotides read TGTGCCAGCAGCTTGGCCGACTATAGCAATCAGCCCCAGCATTTT. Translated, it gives CASSLADYSNQPQHF.

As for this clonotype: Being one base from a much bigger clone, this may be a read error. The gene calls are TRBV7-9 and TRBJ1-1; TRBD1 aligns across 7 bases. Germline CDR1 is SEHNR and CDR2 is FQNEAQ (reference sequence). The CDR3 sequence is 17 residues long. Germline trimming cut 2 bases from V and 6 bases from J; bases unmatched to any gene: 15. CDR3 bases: TGTGCCAGCAGCTTAAGAGGGACAGTAAGGGGTACGCCTGAAGCTTTCTTT. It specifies CASSLRGTVRGTPEAFF.

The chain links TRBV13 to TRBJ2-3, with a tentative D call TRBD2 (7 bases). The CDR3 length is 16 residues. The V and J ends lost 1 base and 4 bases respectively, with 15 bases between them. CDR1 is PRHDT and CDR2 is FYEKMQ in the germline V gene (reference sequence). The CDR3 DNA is TGTGCCAGCAGCTTAGTTATCGGGGGGCTCGCAGATACGCAGTATTTT. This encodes CASSLVIGGLADTQYF. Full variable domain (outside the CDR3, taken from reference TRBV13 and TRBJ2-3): AAGVIQSPRHLIKEKRETATLKCYPIPRHDTVYWYQQGPGQDPQFLISFYEKMQSDKGSIPDRFSAQQFSDYHSELNMSSLELGDSALYFCASSLVIGGLADTQYFGPGTRLTVL.

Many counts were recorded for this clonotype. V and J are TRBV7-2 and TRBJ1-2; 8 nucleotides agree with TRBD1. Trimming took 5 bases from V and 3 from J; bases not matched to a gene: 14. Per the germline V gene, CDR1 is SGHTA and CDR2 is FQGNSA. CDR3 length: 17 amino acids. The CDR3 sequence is CASSPGTGLQVDYGYTF. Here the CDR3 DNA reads TGTGCCAGCAGCCCAGGGACAGGTCTACAGGTGGACTATGGCTACACCTTC.

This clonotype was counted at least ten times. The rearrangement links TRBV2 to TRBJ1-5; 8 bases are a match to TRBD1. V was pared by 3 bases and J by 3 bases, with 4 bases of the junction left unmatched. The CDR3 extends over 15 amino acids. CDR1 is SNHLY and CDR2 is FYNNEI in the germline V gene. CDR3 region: CASSEMGQVNQPQHF. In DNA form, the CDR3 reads TGTGCCAGCAGTGAGATGGGACAGGTCAATCAGCCCCAGCATTTT.